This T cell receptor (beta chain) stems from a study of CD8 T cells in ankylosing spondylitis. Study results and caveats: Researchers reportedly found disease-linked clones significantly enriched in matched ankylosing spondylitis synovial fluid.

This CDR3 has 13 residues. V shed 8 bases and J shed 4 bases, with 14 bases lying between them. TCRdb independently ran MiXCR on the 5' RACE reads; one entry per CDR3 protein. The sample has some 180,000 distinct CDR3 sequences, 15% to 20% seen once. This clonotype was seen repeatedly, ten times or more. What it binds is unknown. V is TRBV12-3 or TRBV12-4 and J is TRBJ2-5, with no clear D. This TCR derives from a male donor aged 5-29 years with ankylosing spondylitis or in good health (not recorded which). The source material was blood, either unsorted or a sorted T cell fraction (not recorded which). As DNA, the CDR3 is TGTGCCAGCGCGGCCCTAGGTGCAGAGACCCAGTACTTC. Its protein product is CASAALGAETQYF.